This entry is about one TCR beta chain. The PCR ran on 60 Vbeta and 13 Jbeta primers. Here immunoSEQ multiplex PCR was the method, and the copy in TCRdb shows in-frame clones only, minus some. The data contain tens of thousands of clones, more than 75% of them singletons. These data originate in a study of cytomegalovirus exposure and HLA in healthy donors. Material: PBMCs. The sequence derives from a woman in her thirties or forties in good health and CMV-seropositive.

The CDR3 DNA is TGCGCCAGCAGCTTGGAGCAAGGGGGAGAGACCCAGTACTTC. Translated: CASSLEQGGETQYF. This chain joins TRBV5-1 and TRBJ2-5; a possible D gene is TRBD1 (6 bases). The CDR3 is 14 residues long. The V and J ends lost 0 bases and 4 bases respectively, with 10 bases between them. Germline V lookup: CDR1 SGHRS, CDR2 YFSETQ.